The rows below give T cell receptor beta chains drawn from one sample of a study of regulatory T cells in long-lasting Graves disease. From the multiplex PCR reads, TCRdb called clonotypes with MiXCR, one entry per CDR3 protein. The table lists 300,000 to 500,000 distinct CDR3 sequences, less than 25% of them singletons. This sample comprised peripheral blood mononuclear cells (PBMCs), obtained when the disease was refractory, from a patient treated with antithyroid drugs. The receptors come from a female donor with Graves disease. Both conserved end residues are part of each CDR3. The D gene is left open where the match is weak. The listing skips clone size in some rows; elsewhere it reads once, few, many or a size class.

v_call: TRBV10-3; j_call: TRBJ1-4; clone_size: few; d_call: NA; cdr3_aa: CATRTPTNEKLFF; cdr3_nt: TGTGCCACCAGAACTCCAACTAATGAAAAACTGTTTTTT
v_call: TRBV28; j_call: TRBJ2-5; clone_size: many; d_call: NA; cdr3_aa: CASRGVVVETQYF; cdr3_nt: TGTGCCAGCAGAGGTGTCGTGGTGGAGACCCAGTACTTC
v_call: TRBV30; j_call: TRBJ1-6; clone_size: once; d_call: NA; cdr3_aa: CAWRDPPRHTGNSPLHF; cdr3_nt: TGTGCCTGGAGAGACCCCCCCCGACACACTGGGAATTCACCCCTCCACTTT
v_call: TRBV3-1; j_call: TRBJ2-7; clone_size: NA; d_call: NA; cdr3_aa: CASSQTGSLRTYEQYF; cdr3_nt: TGTGCCAGCAGCCAGACAGGATCCCTTCGAACATACGAGCAGTACTTC
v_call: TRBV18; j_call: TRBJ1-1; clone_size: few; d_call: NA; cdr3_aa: CASSPKAFNTEAFF; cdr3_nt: TGTGCCAGCTCACCAAAGGCTTTTAACACTGAAGCTTTCTTT
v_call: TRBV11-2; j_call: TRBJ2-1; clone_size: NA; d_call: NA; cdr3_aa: CASSLGSGAKDNEQFF; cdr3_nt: TGTGCCAGCAGCTTAGGCTCAGGTGCCAAGGACAATGAGCAGTTCTTC
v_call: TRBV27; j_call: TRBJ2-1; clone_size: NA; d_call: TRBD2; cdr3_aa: CASSLSSLTSGPYNEQFF; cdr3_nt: TGTGCCAGCAGTTTAAGCAGCCTGACTAGCGGGCCGTACAATGAGCAGTTCTTC
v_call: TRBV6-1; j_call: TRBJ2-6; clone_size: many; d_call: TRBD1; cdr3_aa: CASSEDRGTGANVLTF; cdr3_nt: TGTGCCAGCAGTGAAGACAGGGGGACTGGGGCCAACGTCCTGACTTTC
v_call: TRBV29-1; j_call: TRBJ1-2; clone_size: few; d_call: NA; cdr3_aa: CSVDGRGYTF; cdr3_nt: TGCAGCGTTGATGGTAGGGGCTACACCTTC
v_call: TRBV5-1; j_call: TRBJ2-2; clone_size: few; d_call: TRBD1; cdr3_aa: CASRLGQGAGELFF; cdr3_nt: TGCGCCAGCAGACTCGGACAGGGTGCCGGGGAGCTGTTTTTT
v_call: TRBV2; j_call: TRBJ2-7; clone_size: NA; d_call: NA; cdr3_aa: CASSEGYRRDEQYF; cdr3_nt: TGTGCCAGCAGTGAGGGGTACAGAAGGGACGAGCAGTACTTC
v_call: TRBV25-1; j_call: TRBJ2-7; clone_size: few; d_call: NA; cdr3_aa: CASSESYQGVYEQYF; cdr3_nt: TGTGCCAGCAGTGAATCCTATCAAGGGGTTTACGAGCAGTACTTC
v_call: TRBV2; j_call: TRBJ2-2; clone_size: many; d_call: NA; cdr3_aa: CASSEVSPDTGELFF; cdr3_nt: TGTGCCAGCAGTGAAGTTAGCCCGGACACCGGGGAGCTGTTTTTT
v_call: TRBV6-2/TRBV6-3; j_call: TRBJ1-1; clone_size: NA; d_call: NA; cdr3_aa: CASTPVLRANTEAFF; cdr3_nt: TGTGCCAGCACCCCGGTCCTAAGGGCGAACACTGAAGCTTTCTTT
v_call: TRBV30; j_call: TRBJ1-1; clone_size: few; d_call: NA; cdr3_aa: CAWSSARGAFF; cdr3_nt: TGTGCCTGGAGCTCCGCCCGGGGAGCTTTCTTT
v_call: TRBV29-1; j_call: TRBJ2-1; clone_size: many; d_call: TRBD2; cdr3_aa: CSVETYRGTSGRITKNNEQFF; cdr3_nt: TGCAGCGTTGAAACGTACCGTGGGACTAGCGGGAGAATTACTAAAAACAATGAGCAGTTCTTC
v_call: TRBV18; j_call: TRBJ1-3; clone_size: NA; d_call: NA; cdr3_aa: CASSPFPGSGNTIYF; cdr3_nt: TGTGCCAGCTCACCATTCCCGGGTTCTGGAAACACCATATATTTT
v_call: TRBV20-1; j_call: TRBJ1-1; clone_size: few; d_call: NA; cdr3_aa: CSAPVGATEAFF; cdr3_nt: TGCAGTGCTCCCGTGGGTGCAACTGAAGCTTTCTTT
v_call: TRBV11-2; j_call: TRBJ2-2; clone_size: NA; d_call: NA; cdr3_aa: CASNPFGSVGELFF; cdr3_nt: TGTGCCAGCAACCCCTTCGGGAGTGTCGGGGAGCTGTTTTTT
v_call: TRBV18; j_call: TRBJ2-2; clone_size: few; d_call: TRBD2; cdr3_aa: CASSPPSGSDSTGELFF; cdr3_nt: TGTGCCAGCTCACCTCCTAGCGGGAGTGACTCTACCGGGGAGCTGTTTTTT
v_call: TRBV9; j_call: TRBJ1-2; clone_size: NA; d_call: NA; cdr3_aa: CASSVEGTNYGYTF; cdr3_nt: TGTGCCAGCAGCGTAGAGGGGACCAACTATGGCTACACCTTC
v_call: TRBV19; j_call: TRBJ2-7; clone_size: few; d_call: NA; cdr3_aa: CASSRIYAYEQYF; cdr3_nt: TGTGCCAGTAGCAGGATATACGCCTACGAGCAGTACTTC
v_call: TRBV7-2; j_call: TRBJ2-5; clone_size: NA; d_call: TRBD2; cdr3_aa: CASSPGGSGREFQETQYF; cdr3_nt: TGTGCCAGCAGCCCAGGGGGTAGCGGGAGGGAGTTTCAAGAGACCCAGTACTTC
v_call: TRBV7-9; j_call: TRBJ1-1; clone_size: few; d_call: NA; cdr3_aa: CASSLVGGDTEAFF; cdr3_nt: TGTGCCAGCAGCTTAGTGGGGGGGGATACTGAAGCTTTCTTT
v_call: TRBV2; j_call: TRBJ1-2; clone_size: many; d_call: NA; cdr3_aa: CASSDWPGSNYGYTF; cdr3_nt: TGTGCCAGCAGTGATTGGCCAGGGAGTAACTATGGCTACACCTTC
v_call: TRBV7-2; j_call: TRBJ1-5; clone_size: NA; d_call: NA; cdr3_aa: CASSLGRGGRSQPQHF; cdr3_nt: TGTGCCAGCAGCTTAGGCCGGGGGGGACGGAGTCAGCCCCAGCATTTT
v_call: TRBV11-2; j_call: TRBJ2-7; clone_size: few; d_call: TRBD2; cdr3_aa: CASSPRGTSGAEQYF; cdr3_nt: TGTGCCAGCAGTCCCCGGGGTACTAGCGGGGCCGAGCAGTACTTC
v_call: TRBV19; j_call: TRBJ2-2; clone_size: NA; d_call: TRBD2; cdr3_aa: CASSIRGTSSITGELFF; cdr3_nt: TGTGCCAGTAGTATAAGGGGGACTAGCAGTATCACCGGGGAGCTGTTTTTT
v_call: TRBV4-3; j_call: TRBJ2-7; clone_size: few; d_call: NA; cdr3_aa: CASSQDWRGIYEQYF; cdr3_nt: TGCGCCAGCAGCCAAGATTGGAGGGGGATCTACGAGCAGTACTTC
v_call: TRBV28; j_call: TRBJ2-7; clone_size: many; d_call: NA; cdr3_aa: CASSSSAGSGYEQYF; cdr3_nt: TGTGCCAGCAGTTCCTCCGCGGGGAGCGGCTACGAGCAGTACTTC
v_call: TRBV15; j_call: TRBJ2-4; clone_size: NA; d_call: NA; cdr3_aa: CATSTSRNIQYF; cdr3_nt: TGTGCCACCAGCACTAGCAGGAACATTCAGTACTTC
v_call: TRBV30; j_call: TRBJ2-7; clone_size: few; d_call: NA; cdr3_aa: CAWSVVHEQYF; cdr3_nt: TGTGCCTGGAGTGTAGTCCACGAGCAGTACTTC
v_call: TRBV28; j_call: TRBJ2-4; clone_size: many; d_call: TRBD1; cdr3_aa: CASRSTQGDRSKNIQYF; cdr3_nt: TGTGCCAGCAGATCCACCCAGGGGGATCGTTCCAAAAACATTCAGTACTTC
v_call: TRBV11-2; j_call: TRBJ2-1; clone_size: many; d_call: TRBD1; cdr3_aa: CASSLNTGQLLNEQFF; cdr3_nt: TGTGCCAGCAGCTTAAATACGGGACAGCTTCTCAATGAGCAGTTCTTC
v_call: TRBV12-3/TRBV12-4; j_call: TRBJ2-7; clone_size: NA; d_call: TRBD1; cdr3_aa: CASRRETGHYEQYF; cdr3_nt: TGTGCCAGCAGAAGAGAGACAGGGCACTACGAGCAGTACTTC
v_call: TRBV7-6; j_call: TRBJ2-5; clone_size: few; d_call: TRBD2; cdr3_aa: CASSDGLAETQYF; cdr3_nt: TGTGCCAGCAGCGATGGACTAGCAGAGACCCAGTACTTC
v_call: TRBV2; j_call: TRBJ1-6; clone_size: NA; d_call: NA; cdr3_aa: CASSEIVKSPLHF; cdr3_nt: TGTGCCAGCAGTGAAATTGTGAAATCACCCCTCCACTTT
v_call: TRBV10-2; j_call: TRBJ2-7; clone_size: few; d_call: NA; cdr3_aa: CASRPGFSYEQYF; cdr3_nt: TGCGCCAGCAGACCGGGGTTCTCCTACGAGCAGTACTTC
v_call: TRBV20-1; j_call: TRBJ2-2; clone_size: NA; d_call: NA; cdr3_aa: CSAEGFGLPSTGELFF; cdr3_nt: TGCAGTGCGGAGGGATTTGGGCTGCCGAGCACCGGGGAGCTGTTTTTT
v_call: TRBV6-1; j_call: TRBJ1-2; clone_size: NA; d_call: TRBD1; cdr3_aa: CASTKRRGHNGYTF; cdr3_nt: TGTGCCAGCACCAAGCGCAGGGGGCACAATGGCTACACCTTC
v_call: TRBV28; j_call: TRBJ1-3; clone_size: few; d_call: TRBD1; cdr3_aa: CASSSRTGGNTIYF; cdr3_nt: TGTGCCAGCAGTTCCCGGACAGGGGGGAACACCATATATTTT
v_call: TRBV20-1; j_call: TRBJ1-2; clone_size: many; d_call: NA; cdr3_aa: CSAREVTGSNYGYTF; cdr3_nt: TGCAGTGCTAGAGAAGTTACAGGTTCTAACTATGGCTACACCTTC
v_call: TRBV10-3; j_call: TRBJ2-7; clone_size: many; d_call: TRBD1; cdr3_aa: CAISDPGQGANEQYF; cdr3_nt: TGTGCCATCAGTGACCCGGGACAGGGGGCTAACGAGCAGTACTTC
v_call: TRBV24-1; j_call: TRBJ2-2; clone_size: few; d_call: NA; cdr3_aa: CATSDPGQSTGELFF; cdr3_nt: TGTGCCACCAGTGATCCCGGACAGTCCACCGGGGAGCTGTTTTTT
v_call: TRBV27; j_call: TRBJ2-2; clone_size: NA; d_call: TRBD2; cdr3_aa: CASTSGRTSAGELFF; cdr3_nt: TGTGCCAGCACCTCAGGCAGGACTAGCGCCGGGGAGCTGTTTTTT
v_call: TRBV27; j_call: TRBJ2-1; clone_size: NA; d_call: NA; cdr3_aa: CASSLRDYNEQFF; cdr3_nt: TGTGCCAGCAGTTTAAGGGACTACAATGAGCAGTTCTTC
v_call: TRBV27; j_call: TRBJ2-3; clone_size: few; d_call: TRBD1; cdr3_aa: CASSDRDRGDTQYF; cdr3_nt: TGTGCCAGCAGTGATCGGGACAGGGGGGATACGCAGTATTTT